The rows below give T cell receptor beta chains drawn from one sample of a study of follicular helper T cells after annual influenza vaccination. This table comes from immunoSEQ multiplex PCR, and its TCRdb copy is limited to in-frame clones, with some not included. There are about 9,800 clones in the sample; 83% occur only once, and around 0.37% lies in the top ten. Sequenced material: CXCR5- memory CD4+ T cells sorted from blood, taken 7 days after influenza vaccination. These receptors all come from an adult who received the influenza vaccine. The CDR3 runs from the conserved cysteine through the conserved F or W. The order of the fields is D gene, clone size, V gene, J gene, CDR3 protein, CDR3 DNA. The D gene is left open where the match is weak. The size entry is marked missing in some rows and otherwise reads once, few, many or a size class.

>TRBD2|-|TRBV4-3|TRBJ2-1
CASSPQTPRTSGYNEQFF
TGCGCCAGCAGCCCTCAAACTCCCCGGACTAGCGGTTACAATGAGCAGTTCTTC
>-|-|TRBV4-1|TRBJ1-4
CASSQDSDEKLFF
TGCGCCAGCAGCCAAGATTCGGATGAAAAACTGTTTTTT
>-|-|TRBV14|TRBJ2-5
CASSQVRGVEETQYF
TGTGCCAGCAGCCAAGTTAGGGGTGTGGAGGAGACCCAGTACTTC
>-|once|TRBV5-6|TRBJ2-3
CASSLEPITDTQYF
TGTGCCAGCAGCTTGGAACCCATCACAGATACGCAGTATTTT
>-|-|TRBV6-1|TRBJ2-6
CASSEAGGPPGANVLTF
TGTGCCAGCAGTGAAGCAGGGGGGCCCCCTGGGGCCAACGTCCTGACTTTC
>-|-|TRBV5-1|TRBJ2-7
CASSLLIKTGEQYF
TGCGCCAGCAGCTTGTTGATCAAAACGGGCGAGCAGTACTTC
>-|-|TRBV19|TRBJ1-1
CASSIVRQGSEAFF
TGTGCCAGTAGTATAGTCCGCCAGGGTTCTGAAGCTTTCTTT
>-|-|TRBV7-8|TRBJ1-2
CASSLVGGYSYGYTF
TGTGCCAGCAGCTTAGTTGGGGGGTATAGCTATGGCTACACCTTC
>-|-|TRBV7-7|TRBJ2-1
CASSLGGSSSYNEQFF
TGTGCTAGCAGCTTAGGGGGTTCGAGCTCCTACAATGAGCAGTTCTTC
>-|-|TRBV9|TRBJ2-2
CASSRLGTDKGELFF
TGTGCCAGCAGCCGGCTCGGGACGGACAAAGGGGAGCTGTTTTTT
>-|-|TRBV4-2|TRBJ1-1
CASSRTDGGNGEAFF
TGTGCCAGCAGCCGAACCGACGGGGGTAATGGTGAAGCTTTCTTT
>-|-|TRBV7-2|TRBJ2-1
CASSFWTKPYNEQFF
TGTGCCAGCAGCTTTTGGACTAAACCCTACAATGAGCAGTTCTTC
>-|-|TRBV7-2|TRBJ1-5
CASSFMEGNQPQHF
TGTGCCAGCAGCTTCATGGAGGGCAATCAGCCCCAGCATTTT
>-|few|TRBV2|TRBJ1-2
CASSSGVGYGYTF
TGTGCCAGCAGTTCAGGGGTGGGCTATGGCTACACCTTC
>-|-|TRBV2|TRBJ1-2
CASSKTQTYGYTF
TGTGCCAGCAGTAAAACACAGACTTATGGCTACACCTTC
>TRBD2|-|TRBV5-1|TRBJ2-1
CASSLSTSGGDEQFF
TGCGCCAGCAGCTTGTCGACTAGCGGGGGGGATGAGCAGTTCTTC
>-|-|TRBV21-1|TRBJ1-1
CASSKEQGAESEAFF
TGTGCCAGCAGCAAAGAACAGGGGGCGGAATCTGAAGCTTTCTTT
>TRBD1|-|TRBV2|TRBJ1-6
CASSRDRGNSPLHF
TGTGCCAGCAGCCGGGACAGAGGGAATTCACCCCTCCACTTT
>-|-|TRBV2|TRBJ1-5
CATHEGRPNQPQHF
TGTGCCACCCACGAGGGACGGCCCAATCAGCCCCAGCATTTT
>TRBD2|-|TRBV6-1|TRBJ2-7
CASSQRGGPYEQYF
TGTGCCAGCAGTCAGCGGGGCGGACCCTACGAGCAGTACTTC